A single sample gave rise to the 16 T cell receptor beta chains below, sequenced in a study of blood T cell repertoires in COVID-19 (dated by TCRdb to 2019 to 2021). To prepare the library, the immunoSEQ multiplex PCR assay was applied. TCRdb carries this immuneACCESS record with in-frame sequences only. Its versions omit some clonotypes, under half of them owing to an unresolved V gene in the studies checked, with the rest unexplained. The sample has 410,000 or so clones on record, around 91% of them singletons. Clones ranked in the top ten supply roughly 1.4% of the sample. The material sequenced was peripheral blood. The source is a woman in her 40s with COVID-19, enrolled during active disease.

V and J are TRBV6-2 or TRBV6-3 and TRBJ1-1; D is ambiguous. The germline V and J ends were trimmed by 8 bases and 9 bases, with 16 bases remaining between them. The CDR3 contains 12 residues. The germline gives CDR1 MNHEY, CDR2 SVGEGT. The CDR3 reads CASGRAINKAFF. In DNA, the CDR3 is TGTGCCAGCGGCCGGGCGATCAACAAAGCTTTCTTT.

J is TRBJ1-2 and V is TRBV7-8, with TRBD1 matching over 10 bases. Trimming at V came to 5 bases and at J to 11 bases, leaving 5 bases not matched to a gene. The germline V gene has CDR1 SGHVS and CDR2 FQNEAQ. The CDR3 runs to 12 residues. The CDR3 coding sequence is TGTGCCAGCAGCCCCAGGGACAGGGGATACACCTTC. Its protein product is CASSPRDRGYTF.

V and J are TRBV28 and TRBJ1-2, with 7 bases fitting TRBD1. The CDR3 is made up of 15 amino acids. Per the germline V gene, CDR1 is MDHEN and CDR2 is SYDVKM. Losses at the gene ends were 0 bases for V and 8 bases for J; bases not matched to a gene: 9. The CDR3 DNA reads TGTGCCAGCAGTTTATGGGGTCGACAGGGAGAGGGCTACACCTTC. Translation: CASSLWGRQGEGYTF.

J is TRBJ2-1 and V is TRBV27; 9 nucleotides agree with TRBD1. This CDR3 is built from 15 residues. V dropped 3 bases and J dropped 4; count of bases not matched to a gene: 4. The germline V gene encodes CDR1 MNHEY and CDR2 SMNVEV (reference sequence). DNA of the CDR3: TGTGCCAGCAGTTTGTCGGGACAGGGTTACAATGAGCAGTTCTTC. The encoded protein is CASSLSGQGYNEQFF.

The J gene is TRBJ2-3, the V gene TRBV28; 14 nucleotides agree with TRBD2. The germline gives CDR1 MDHEN, CDR2 SYDVKM. Trimming cost V 2 bases and J 0 bases; bases outside gene matches: 7. This CDR3 comprises 19 residues. CDR3 sequence reads: CASSLPGLAGASSTDTQYF. CDR3 sequence (DNA): TGTGCCAGCAGTTTACCGGGACTAGCGGGGGCCTCTAGCACAGATACGCAGTATTTT.

The table lists this clone with a count of one. The gene calls are TRBV9 and TRBJ1-1; D might be TRBD1 (5 bases). Germline V gene data show CDR1 as SGDLS and CDR2 as YYNGEE. Trimming took 4 bases from V and 6 from J, leaving 16 bases between them. This CDR3 has 14 residues. CDR3 loop: CASSLWAGGSEAFF. The CDR3 DNA reads as TGTGCCAGCAGCCTTTGGGCCGGGGGGTCTGAAGCTTTCTTT.

The chain's CDR3 is CASSFPKQGHTEAFF. The CDR3 coding sequence is TGTGCCAGCAGCTTCCCAAAACAGGGGCACACTGAAGCTTTCTTT. V usage is TRBV21-1 and J usage is TRBJ1-1; TRBD1 reflects the table's D call only, with no check against the DNA. TRBV21-1 is a pseudogene segment. The CDR3 has 15 amino acids.

This chain uses TRBV28 with TRBJ1-2; D not certain. In germline, CDR1 is MDHEN, CDR2 SYDVKM. V lost 5 bases and J 5 bases, leaving 15 bases between the germline ends. This CDR3 spans 14 amino acids. The CDR3 DNA is TGTGCCAGCAGTATTGTTTCGGAGCCTTATGGCTACACCTTC. Its translation is CASSIVSEPYGYTF.

This clone was found once. V is TRBV7-9 and J is TRBJ2-1; 8 bases map to TRBD2. This CDR3 spans 16 amino acids. From germline, CDR1 is SEHNR and CDR2 FQNEAQ (reference sequence). After removal of 5 bases from V and 0 bases from J, the junction contained 6 bases not matched to a gene. The CDR3 is CASSPRGGSSYNEQFF. CDR3 sequence (DNA): TGTGCCAGCAGCCCCCGCGGGGGGAGCTCCTACAATGAGCAGTTCTTC.

The chain combines TRBV7-8 with TRBJ1-3; weak D call: TRBD1 (5 bases). Germline CDR1 is SGHVS and CDR2 is FQNEAQ. There are 16 residues in the CDR3. The germline V and J ends were trimmed by 1 base and 4 bases, with 14 bases remaining between them. The CDR3 spells CASSLGVRASGNTIYF. The CDR3 bases are TGTGCCAGCAGCTTAGGCGTCAGGGCGTCCGGAAACACCATATATTTT.

A few counts support this clone. V and J are TRBV7-2 and TRBJ1-2, with D possibly matching TRBD1 (5 bases). The V end was cut by 1 base, the J end by 7 bases, with 10 bases between. The CDR3 length is 13 residues. Looked up from germline, CDR1 is SGHTA and CDR2 is FQGNSA. In DNA form, the CDR3 reads TGTGCCAGCAGCTTAGGGGCAGGGTTTGGCTACACCTTC. Protein sequence: CASSLGAGFGYTF.

CDR3 sequence reads: CASSPVVGGGTEAFF. In DNA, the CDR3 is TGCGCCAGCAGCCCGGTGGTAGGGGGCGGAACTGAAGCTTTCTTT. The rearrangement joins TRBV5-1 to TRBJ1-1, with 7 bases fitting TRBD1. The CDR3 has 15 residues. Germline trimming cut 4 bases from V and 5 bases from J; bases unmatched to any gene: 11. Germline V gene sequence: CDR1 SGHRS, CDR2 YFSETQ.

This clone was detected once. The chain is built from TRBV7-9 and TRBJ1-5, with 8 nucleotides matching TRBD1. Unmatched junction bases numbered 4, after V lost 2 bases and J lost 4 bases. The germline CDR1 and CDR2 sequences are SEHNR and FQNEAQ (reference sequence). This CDR3 is built from 15 residues. The CDR3 region has the DNA TGTGCCAGCAGCTTATTTGGGACAGGAAATCAGCCCCAGCATTTT. Its translation: CASSLFGTGNQPQHF.

The chain combines TRBV6-2 or TRBV6-3 with TRBJ2-3, with 8 positions matching TRBD2. CDR3 size: 16 residues. The junction had 8 bases not matched to a gene; V was cut back by 0 bases and J by 6 bases. CDR1 MNHEY and CDR2 SVGEGT come from the germline V gene. The CDR3, as DNA: TGTGCCAGCAGTTACTCGACCCGGGGGGGTCCGGATACGCAGTATTTT. Amino acid sequence: CASSYSTRGGPDTQYF.

V is TRBV15 and J is TRBJ1-1; TRBD1 is a possible D gene (5 bases). Trimming stripped 5 bases from V and 0 bases from J, with 10 bases between. This CDR3 is 14 amino acids long. Germline CDR1 and CDR2: LNHNV and YYDKDF (reference sequence). The CDR3 sequence: CATSVRGMNTEAFF. The CDR3 coding sequence is TGTGCCACCAGCGTCCGGGGGATGAACACTGAAGCTTTCTTT.

The chain recombines TRBV19 with TRBJ1-6, with 9 nucleotides matching TRBD1. Germline lookup yields CDR1 LNHDA and CDR2 SQIVND (reference sequence). The CDR3 runs 16 residues. V shed 3 bases and J 9 bases; nucleotides not matched to a gene: 9. The CDR3 loop reads CASSIQDRGVGSPLHF. The DNA of the CDR3 is TGTGCCAGTAGTATTCAGGACAGGGGTGTAGGTTCACCCCTCCACTTT.